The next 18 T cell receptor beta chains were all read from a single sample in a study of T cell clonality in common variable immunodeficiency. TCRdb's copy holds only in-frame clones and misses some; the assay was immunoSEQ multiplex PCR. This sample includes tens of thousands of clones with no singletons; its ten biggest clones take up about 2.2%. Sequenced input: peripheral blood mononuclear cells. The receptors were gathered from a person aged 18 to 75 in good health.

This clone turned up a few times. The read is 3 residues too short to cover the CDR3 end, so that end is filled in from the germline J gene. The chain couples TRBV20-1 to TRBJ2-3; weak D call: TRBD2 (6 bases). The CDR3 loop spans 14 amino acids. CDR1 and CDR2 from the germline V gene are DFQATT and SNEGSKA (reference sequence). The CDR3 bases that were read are TGCAGTGCTAGAGATCAGGGAGGCCAAGAGACG. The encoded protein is CSARDQGGQET. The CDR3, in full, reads CSARDQGGQETQYF.

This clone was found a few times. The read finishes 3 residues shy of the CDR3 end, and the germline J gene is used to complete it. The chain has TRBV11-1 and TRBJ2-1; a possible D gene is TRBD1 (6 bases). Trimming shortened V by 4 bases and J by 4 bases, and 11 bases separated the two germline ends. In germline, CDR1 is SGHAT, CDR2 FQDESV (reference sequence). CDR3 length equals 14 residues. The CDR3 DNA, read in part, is TGTGCCAGCAGCTCCAAGGACAGATACAATGAG. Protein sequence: CASSSKDRYNE. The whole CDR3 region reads CASSSKDRYNEQFF.

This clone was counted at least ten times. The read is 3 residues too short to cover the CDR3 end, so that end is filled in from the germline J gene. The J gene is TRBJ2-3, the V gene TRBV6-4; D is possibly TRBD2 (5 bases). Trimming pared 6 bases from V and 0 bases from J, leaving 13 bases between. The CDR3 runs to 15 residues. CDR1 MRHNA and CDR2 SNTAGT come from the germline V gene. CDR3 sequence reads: CASSQDAGSTDTQYF. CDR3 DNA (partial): TGTGCCAGCAGCCAGGACGCGGGTAGCACAGATACG.

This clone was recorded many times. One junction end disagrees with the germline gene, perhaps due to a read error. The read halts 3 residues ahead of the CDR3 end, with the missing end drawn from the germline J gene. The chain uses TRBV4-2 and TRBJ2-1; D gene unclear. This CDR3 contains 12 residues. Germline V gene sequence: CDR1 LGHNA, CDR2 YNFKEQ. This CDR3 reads CASSQDRYEQFF. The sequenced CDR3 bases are TGCGCCAGCAGCCAAGATCGGTATGAG.

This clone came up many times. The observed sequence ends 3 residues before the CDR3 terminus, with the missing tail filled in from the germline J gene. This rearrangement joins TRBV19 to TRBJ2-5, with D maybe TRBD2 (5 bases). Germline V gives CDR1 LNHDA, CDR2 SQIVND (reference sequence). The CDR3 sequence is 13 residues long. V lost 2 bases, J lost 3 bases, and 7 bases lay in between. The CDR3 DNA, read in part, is TGTGCCAGTAGTATAACGGGGAAAGAGACC. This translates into CASSITGKET. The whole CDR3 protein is CASSITGKETQYF.

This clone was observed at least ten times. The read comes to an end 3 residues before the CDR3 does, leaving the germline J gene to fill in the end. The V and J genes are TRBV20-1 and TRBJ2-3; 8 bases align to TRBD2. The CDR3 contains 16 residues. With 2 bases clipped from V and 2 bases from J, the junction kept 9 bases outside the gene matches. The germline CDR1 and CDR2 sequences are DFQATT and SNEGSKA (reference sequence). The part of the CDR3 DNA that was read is TGCAGTGCTAGACCGGGGGGGCGGGCCCTCACAGATACG. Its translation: CSARPGGRALTDT. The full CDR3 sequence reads CSARPGGRALTDTQYF.

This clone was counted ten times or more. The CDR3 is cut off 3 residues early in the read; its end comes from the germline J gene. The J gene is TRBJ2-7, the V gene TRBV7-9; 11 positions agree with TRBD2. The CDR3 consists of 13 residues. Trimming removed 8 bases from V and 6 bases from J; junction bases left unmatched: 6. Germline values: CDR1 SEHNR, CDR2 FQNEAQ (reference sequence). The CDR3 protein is CASHLAGGREQYF. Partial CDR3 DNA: TGTGCCAGCCACTTAGCGGGGGGGCGCGAG.

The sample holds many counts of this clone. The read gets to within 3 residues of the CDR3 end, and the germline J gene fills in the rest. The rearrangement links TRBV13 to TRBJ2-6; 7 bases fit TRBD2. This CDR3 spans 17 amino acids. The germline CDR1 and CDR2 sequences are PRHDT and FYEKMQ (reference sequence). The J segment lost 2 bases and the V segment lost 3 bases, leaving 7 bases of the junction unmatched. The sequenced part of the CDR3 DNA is TGTGCCAGCAGCTTGGCTGGGGAGGGGACTGGGGCCAACGTC. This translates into CASSLAGEGTGANV. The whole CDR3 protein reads CASSLAGEGTGANVLTF.

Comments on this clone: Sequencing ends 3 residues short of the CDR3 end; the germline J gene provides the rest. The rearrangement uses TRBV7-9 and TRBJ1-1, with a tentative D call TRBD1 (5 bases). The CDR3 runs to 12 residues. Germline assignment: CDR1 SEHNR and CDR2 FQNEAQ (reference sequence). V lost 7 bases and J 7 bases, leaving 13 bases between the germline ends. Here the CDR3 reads CASTNEGREAFF. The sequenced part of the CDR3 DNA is TGTGCCAGCACCAACGAGGGGCGTGAA.

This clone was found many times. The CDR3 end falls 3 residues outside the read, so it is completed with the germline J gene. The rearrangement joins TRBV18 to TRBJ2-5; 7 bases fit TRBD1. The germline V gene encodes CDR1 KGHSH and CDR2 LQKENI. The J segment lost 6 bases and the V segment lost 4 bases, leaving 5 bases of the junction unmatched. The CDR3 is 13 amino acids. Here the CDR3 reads CASSRGTEKTQYF. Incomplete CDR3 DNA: TGTGCCAGCTCACGAGGGACAGAAAAGACC.

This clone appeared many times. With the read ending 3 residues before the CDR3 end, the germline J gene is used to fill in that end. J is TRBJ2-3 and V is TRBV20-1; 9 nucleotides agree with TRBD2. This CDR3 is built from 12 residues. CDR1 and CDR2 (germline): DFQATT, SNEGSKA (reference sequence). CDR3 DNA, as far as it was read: TGCACTAGCGGGGTCCGCACAGATACG. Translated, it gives CTSGVRTDT. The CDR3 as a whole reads CTSGVRTDTQYF.

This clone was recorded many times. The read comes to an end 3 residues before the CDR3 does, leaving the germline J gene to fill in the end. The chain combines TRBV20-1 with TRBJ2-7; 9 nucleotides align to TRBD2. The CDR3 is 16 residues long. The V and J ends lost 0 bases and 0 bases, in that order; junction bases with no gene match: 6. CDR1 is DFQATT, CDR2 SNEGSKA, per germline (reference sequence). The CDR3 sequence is CSARDSLSGSSYEQYF. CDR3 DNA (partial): TGCAGTGCTAGAGATAGCCTTAGCGGGAGCTCCTACGAG.

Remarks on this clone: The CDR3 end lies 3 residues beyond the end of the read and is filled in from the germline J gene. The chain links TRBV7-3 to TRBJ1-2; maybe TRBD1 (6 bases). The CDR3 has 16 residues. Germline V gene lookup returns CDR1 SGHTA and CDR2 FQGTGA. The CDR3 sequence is CASSPASGGLYNDYTF. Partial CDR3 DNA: TGTGCCAGCAGCCCCGCTAGCGGGGGGCTTTACAATGAC. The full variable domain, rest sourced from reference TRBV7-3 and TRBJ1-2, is GAGVSQTPSNKVTEKGKYVELRCDPISGHTALYWYRQSLGQGPEFLIYFQGTGAADDSGLPNDRFFAVRPEGSVSTLKIQRTERGDSAVYLCASSPASGGLYNDYTFGSGTRLTVV.

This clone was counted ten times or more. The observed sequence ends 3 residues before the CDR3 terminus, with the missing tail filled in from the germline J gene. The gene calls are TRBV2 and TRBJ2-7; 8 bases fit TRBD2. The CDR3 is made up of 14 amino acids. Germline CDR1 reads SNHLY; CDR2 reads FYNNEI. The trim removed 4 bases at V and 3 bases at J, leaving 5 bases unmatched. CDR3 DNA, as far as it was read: TGTGCCAGCAGTGGGTCTAGCGGGCTCTACGAG. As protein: CASSGSSGLYE. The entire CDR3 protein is CASSGSSGLYEQYF.

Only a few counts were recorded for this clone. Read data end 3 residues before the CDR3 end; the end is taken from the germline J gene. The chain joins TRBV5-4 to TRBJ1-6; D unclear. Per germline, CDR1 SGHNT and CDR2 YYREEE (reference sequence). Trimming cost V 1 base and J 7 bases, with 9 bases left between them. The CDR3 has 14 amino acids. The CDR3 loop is CASSLRQVNSPLHF. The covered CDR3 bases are TGTGCCAGCAGCTTGAGGCAGGTCAATTCACCC.

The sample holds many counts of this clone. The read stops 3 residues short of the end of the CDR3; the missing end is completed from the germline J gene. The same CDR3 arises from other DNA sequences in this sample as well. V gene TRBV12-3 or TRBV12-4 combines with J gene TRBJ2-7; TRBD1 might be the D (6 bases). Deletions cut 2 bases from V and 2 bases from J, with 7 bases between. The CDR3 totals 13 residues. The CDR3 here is CASSLTGTYEQYF. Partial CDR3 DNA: TGTGCCAGCAGTTTAACAGGGACCTACGAG.

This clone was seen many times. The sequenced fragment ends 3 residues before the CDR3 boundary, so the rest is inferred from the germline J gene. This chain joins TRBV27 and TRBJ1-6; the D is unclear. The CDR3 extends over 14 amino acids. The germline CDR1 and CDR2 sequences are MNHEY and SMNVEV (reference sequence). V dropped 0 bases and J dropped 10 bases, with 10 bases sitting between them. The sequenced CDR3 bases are TGTGCCAGCAGTTTATCGAGAGGTCAGTCACCC. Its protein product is CASSLSRGQSP. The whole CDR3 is CASSLSRGQSPLHF.

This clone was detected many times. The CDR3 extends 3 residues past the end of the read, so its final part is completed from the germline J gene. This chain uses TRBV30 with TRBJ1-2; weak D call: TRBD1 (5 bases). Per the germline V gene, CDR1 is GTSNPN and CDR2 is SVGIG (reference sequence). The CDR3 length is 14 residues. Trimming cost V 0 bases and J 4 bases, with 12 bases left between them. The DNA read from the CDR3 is TGTGCCTGGAGTGTATCGCAGGGCGGCTATGGC. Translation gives CAWSVSQGGYG. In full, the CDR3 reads CAWSVSQGGYGYTF.